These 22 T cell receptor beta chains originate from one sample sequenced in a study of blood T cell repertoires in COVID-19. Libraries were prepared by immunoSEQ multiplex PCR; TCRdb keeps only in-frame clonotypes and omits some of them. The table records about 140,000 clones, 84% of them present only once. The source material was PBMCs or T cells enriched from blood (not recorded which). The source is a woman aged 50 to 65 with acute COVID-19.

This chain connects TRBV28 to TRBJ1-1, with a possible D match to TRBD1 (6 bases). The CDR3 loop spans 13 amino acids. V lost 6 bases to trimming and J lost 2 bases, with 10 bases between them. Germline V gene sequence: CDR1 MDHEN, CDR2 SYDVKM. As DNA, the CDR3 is TGTGCCAGCAGATCAGGGGAAAACACTGAAGCTTTCTTT. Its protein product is CASRSGENTEAFF.

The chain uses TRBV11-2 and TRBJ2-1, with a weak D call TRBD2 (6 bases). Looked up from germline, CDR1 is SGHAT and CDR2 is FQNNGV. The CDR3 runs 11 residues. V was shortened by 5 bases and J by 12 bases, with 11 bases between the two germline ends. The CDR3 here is CASSARRGQFF. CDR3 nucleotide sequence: TGTGCCAGCAGCGCCAGGAGGGGGCAGTTCTTC.

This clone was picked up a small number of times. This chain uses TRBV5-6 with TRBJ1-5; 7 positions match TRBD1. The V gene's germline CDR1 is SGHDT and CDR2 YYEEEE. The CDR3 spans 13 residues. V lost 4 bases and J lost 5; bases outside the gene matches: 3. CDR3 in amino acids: CASSTTGHQPQHF. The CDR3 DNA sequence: TGTGCCAGCAGCACGACAGGGCATCAGCCCCAGCATTTT.

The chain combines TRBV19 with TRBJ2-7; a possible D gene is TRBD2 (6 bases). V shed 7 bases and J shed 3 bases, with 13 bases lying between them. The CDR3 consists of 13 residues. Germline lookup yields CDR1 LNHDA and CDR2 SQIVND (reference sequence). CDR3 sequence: CASMGDGGYEQYF. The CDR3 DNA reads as TGTGCCAGTATGGGGGACGGGGGCTACGAGCAGTACTTC.

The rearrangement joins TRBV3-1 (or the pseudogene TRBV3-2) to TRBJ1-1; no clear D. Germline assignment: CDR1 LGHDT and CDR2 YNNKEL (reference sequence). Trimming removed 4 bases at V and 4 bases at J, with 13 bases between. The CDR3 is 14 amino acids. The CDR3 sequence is CASSPGPASTEAFF. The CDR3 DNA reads TGTGCCAGCAGCCCTGGGCCGGCCAGCACTGAAGCTTTCTTT.

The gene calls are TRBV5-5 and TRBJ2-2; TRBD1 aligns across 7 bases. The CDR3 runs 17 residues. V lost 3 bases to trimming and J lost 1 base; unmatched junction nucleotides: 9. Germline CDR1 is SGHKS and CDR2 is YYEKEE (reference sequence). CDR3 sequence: CASSSRQQGLNTGELFF. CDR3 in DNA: TGTGCCAGCAGCTCTCGTCAACAGGGGCTGAACACCGGGGAGCTGTTTTTT.

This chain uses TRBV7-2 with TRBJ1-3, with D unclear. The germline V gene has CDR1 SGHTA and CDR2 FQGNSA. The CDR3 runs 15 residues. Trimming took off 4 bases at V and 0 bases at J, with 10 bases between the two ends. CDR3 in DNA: TGTGCCAGCAGCTCCAGATACAGCTCTGGAAACACCATATATTTT. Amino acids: CASSSRYSSGNTIYF.

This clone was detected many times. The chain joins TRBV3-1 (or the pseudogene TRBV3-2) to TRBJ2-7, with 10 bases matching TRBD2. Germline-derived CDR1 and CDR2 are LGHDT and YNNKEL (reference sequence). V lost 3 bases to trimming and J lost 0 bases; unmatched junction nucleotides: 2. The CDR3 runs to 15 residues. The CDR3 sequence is CASSQGLAISYEQYF. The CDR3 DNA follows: TGTGCCAGCAGCCAGGGACTAGCGATCTCCTACGAGCAGTACTTC.

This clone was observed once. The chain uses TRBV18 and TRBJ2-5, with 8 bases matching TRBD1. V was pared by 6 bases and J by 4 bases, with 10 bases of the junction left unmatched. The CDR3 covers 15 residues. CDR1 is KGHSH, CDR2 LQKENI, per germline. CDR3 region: CASSRQPGQAETQYF. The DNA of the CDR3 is TGTGCCAGCTCCCGTCAACCGGGACAGGCAGAGACCCAGTACTTC.

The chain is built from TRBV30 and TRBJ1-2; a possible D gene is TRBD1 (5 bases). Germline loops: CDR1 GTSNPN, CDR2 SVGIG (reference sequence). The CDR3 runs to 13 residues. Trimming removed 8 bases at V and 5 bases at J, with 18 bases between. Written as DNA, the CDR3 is TGTGCCGCAGGAATACGATCAGGGTATGGCTACACCTTC. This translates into CAAGIRSGYGYTF.

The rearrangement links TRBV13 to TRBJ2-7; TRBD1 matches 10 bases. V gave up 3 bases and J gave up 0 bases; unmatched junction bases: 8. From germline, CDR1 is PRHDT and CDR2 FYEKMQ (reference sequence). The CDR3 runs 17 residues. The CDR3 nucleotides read TGTGCCAGCAGCTTGGGGACAGGGGTCGGGAGCTCCTACGAGCAGTACTTC. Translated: CASSLGTGVGSSYEQYF.

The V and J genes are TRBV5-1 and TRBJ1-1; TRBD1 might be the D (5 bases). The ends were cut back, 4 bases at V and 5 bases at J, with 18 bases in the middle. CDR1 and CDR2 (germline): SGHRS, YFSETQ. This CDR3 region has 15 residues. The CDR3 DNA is TGCGCCAGCAGCCCGGGGGACGCCAGGCGGACTGAAGCTTTCTTT. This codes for CASSPGDARRTEAFF.

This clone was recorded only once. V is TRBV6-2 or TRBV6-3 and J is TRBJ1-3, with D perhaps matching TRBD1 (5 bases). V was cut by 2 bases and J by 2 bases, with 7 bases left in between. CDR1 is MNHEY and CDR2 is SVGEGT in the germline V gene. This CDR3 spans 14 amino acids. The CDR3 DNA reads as TGTGCCAGCAGTTACGGGGCGGCTGGAAACACCATATATTTT. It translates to CASSYGAAGNTIYF.

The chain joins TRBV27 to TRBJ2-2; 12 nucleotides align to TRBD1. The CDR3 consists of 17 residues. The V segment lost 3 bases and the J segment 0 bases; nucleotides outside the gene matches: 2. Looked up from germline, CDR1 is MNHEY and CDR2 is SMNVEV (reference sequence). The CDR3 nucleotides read TGTGCCAGCAGTTTTGGGACAGGGGGCCCGAACACCGGGGAGCTGTTTTTT. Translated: CASSFGTGGPNTGELFF.

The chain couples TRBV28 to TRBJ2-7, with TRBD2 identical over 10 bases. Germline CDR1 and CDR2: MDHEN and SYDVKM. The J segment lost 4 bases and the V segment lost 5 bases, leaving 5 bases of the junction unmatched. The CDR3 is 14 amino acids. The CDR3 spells CASSKGLAVYEQYF. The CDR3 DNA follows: TGTGCCAGCAGTAAAGGACTAGCGGTATACGAGCAGTACTTC.

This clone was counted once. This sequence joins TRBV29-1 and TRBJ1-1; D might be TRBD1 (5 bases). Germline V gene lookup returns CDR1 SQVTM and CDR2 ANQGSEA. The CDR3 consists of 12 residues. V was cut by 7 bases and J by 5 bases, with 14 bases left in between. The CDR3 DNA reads TGCAGCGGGCGGGACTTCTGGACTGAAGCTTTCTTT. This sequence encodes CSGRDFWTEAFF.

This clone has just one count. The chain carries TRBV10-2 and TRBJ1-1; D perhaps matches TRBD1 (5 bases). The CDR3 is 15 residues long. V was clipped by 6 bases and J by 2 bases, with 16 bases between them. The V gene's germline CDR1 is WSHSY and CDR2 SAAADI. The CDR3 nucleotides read TGCGCCAGCAGGGACACCGGACGTACTAACACTGAAGCTTTCTTT. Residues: CASRDTGRTNTEAFF.

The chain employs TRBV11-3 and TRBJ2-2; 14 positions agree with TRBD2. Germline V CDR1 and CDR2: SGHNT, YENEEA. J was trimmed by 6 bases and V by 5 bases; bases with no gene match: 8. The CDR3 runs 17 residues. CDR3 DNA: TGTGCCAGCAGCGTGGGACTAGCGGGAGAAGGTGCCGGGGAGCTGTTTTTT. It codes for CASSVGLAGEGAGELFF.

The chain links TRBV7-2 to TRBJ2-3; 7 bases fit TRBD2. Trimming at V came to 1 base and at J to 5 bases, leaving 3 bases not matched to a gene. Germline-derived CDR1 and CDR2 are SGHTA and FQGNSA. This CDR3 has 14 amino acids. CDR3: CASSLVASGDTQYF. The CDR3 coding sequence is TGTGCCAGCAGCTTAGTGGCTAGCGGAGATACGCAGTATTTT.

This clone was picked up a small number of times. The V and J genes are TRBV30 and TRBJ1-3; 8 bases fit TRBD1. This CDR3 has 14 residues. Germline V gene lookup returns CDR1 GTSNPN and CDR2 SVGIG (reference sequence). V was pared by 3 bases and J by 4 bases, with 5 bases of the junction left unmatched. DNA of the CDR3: TGTGCCTGGAGCCAGGGGGCCATCGGAAACACCATATATTTT. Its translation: CAWSQGAIGNTIYF.

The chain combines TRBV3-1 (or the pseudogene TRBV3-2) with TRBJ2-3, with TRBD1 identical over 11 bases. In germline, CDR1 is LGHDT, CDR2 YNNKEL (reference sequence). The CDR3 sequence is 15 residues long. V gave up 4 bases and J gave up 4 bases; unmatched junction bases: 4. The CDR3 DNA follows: TGTGCCAGCAGCCGAAGGACAGGGGGCGCAGATACGCAGTATTTT. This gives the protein CASSRRTGGADTQYF.

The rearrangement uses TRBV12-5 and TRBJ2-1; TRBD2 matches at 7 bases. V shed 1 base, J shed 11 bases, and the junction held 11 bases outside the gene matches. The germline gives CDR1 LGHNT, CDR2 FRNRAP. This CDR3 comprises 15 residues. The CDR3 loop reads CASGLEGGSRLQQFF. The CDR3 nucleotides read TGTGCTAGTGGTTTGGAGGGCGGGAGCCGGCTCCAGCAGTTCTTC.